What follows is one T cell receptor beta chain and its context. What it binds is unknown. The record originates from a study of chemoradiotherapy in HPV16-positive cancers. Study-level background: Candidate HPV-specific T-cell clones and common TCR motifs came from functional assays in a couple of HPV16-positive patients. General study results and limits: Only two HPV16-positive patients supplied the functional HPV-specificity definition. During treatment, candidate HPV-specific clones and E7-related motifs expanded in tumor.

Measured with immunoSEQ multiplex PCR; TCRdb has only the in-frame clones, and not every one. The table records around 3,500 clones, around 90% of them present only once. Repertoires were sampled repeatedly during chemoradiotherapy. The CDR3 spans 14 residues. Germline lookup yields CDR1 KGHSH and CDR2 LQKENI. V was trimmed by 3 bases and J by 9 bases, leaving 15 bases between them. V usage is TRBV18 and J usage is TRBJ2-1, with a weak D call TRBD1 (6 bases). The receptor comes from a human donor with HPV-associated anogenital cancer. Sequenced here: blood, sampled from a patient who underwent chemoradiotherapy. CDR3 sequence reads: CASSPLRDTGEQFF. The CDR3 DNA is TGTGCCAGCTCACCTCTTCGGGACACGGGTGAGCAGTTCTTC.